Listed below are T cell receptor beta chains from one sample, sequenced in a study of cytomegalovirus exposure and HLA in healthy donors. TCRdb's copy holds only in-frame clones and misses some; the assay was immunoSEQ multiplex PCR. This listing includes 35,000 to 50,000 clones. The sample was PBMCs. Receptors were obtained from a woman aged 30 to 39 in good health and CMV-seropositive. CDR3s include the opening cysteine and the closing phenylalanine or tryptophan. D genes are given only for firm matches.

j_call v_call d_call cdr3_aa
TRBJ2-6 TRBV4-1 TRBD1 CASSQGVGQGASGANVLTF
TRBJ1-1 TRBV2 NA CASSGQTMNTEAFF
TRBJ1-4 TRBV6-1 NA CASSEPRAGYRLFF
TRBJ2-3 TRBV15 TRBD2 CATSPSGVSTDTQYF
TRBJ1-6 TRBV5-6 TRBD1 CASSSVDRGGILPSPLHF
TRBJ1-6 TRBV2 NA CASSEGAGRIGSPLHF
TRBJ2-1 TRBV5-1 TRBD2 CASRNSGGPYNEQFF
TRBJ1-6 TRBV6-1 NA CASSEAHAASYNSPLHF
TRBJ1-6 TRBV5-8 NA CASSLHGTGVPLHF
TRBJ1-1 TRBV18 TRBD1 CASSPGQYYTEAFF
TRBJ2-5 TRBV5-1 TRBD2 CASSLSLAGDGDQYF
TRBJ2-7 TRBV5-1 NA CASSFATGSGYEQYF
TRBJ2-5 TRBV5-1 TRBD2 CASSPQLTSGGGYQETQYF
TRBJ2-5 TRBV5-1 NA CASSSEVPGLETQYF
TRBJ2-2 TRBV28 NA CASSLSTGELFF
TRBJ1-1 TRBV2 TRBD1 CASNAGQGAQAFF
TRBJ2-5 TRBV6-6 NA CASNRGGETQYF
TRBJ2-5 TRBV7-6 NA CASSLAQGVLQETQYF
TRBJ2-1 TRBV4-1 NA CASSQAARDEQFF
TRBJ1-2 TRBV28 TRBD1 CASSLALTRTGSGYTF
TRBJ1-4 TRBV30 TRBD1 CAGSPGDRGLEKLFF
TRBJ1-4 TRBV2 NA CASSVLEKLFF
TRBJ2-2 TRBV5-4 NA CASGGRTNTGELFF
TRBJ1-1 TRBV5-4 NA CASSFVGLGTEAFF
TRBJ2-3 TRBV5-1 TRBD1 CASRRQGFTDTQYF
TRBJ2-3 TRBV10-3 TRBD2 CAISFGTSGQADTQYF
TRBJ2-1 TRBV25-1 TRBD1 CASSDRDRMYNEQFF
TRBJ2-5 TRBV7-9 NA CASSLAGGQETQYF
TRBJ1-1 TRBV5-1 TRBD1 CASSRDRGYTEAFF
TRBJ2-7 TRBV2 TRBD2 CASSEALRTSVF
TRBJ2-7 TRBV14 NA CASSQDLASYEQYF